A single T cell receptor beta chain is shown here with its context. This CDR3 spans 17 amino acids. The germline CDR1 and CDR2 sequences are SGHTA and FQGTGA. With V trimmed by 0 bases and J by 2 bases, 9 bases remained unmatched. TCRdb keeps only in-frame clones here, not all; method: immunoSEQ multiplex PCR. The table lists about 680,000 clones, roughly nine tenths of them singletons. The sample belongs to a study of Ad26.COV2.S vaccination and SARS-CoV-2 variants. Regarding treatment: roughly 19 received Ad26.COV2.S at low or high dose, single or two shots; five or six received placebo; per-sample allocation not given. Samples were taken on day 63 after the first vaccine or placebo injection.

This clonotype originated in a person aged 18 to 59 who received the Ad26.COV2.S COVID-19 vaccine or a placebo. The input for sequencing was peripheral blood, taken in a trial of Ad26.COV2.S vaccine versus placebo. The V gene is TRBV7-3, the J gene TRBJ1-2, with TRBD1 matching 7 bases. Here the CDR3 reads CASSLTGTALGNYGYTF. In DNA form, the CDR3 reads TGTGCCAGCAGCTTAACCGGGACAGCCTTGGGGAACTATGGCTACACCTTC. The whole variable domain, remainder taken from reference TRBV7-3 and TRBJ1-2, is GAGVSQTPSNKVTEKGKYVELRCDPISGHTALYWYRQSLGQGPEFLIYFQGTGAADDSGLPNDRFFAVRPEGSVSTLKIQRTERGDSAVYLCASSLTGTALGNYGYTFGSGTRLTVV.